This TCR beta chain was captured by sequencing in a study of beta chain features in type 1 diabetes. The study's findings and limits: Still unanswered here is whether HLA type influences TCRB rearrangement. In every one of the four CD4+ subsets, TCRB CDR3s were moderately but significantly shorter in Type 1 diabetes patients.

The single heparinised draw taken from each donor contained about 110 mL of blood on average. Via CD45RO/CCR7/CD25/CD127/CD95/CD27, cells of the CD4+ naive, central memory, regulatory and stem cell-like memory subsets were sorted. V gave up 5 bases and J gave up 6 bases, with 19 bases separating them. Germline lookup yields CDR1 SEHNR and CDR2 FQNEAQ (reference sequence). The CDR3 consists of 15 residues. Expressed TCRB transcripts were sequenced after all isolated RNA was converted to cDNA. TCRdb's copy holds only in-frame clones and misses some; the assay was immunoSEQ multiplex PCR. The sample has approximately 330,000 clones; approximately 11% are singletons. A word on this clone: The target antigen is unknown.

Sequencing was done on a sample of naive CD4+ T cells from blood. The receptor comes from a young woman in good health. This chain uses TRBV7-9 with TRBJ1-1; perhaps TRBD1 as D (5 bases). This chain's CDR3 is CASSARGGKDSEAFF. The CDR3 bases are TGTGCCAGCAGCGCCCGGGGGGGGAAAGACTCTGAAGCTTTCTTT. Drawing the rest from reference TRBV7-9 and TRBJ1-1, the complete variable domain is DTGVSQNPRHKITKRGQNVTFRCDPISEHNRLYWYRQTLGQGPEFLTYFQNEAQLEKSRLLSDRFSAERPKGSFSTLEIQRTEQGDSAMYLCASSARGGKDSEAFFGQGTRLTVV.